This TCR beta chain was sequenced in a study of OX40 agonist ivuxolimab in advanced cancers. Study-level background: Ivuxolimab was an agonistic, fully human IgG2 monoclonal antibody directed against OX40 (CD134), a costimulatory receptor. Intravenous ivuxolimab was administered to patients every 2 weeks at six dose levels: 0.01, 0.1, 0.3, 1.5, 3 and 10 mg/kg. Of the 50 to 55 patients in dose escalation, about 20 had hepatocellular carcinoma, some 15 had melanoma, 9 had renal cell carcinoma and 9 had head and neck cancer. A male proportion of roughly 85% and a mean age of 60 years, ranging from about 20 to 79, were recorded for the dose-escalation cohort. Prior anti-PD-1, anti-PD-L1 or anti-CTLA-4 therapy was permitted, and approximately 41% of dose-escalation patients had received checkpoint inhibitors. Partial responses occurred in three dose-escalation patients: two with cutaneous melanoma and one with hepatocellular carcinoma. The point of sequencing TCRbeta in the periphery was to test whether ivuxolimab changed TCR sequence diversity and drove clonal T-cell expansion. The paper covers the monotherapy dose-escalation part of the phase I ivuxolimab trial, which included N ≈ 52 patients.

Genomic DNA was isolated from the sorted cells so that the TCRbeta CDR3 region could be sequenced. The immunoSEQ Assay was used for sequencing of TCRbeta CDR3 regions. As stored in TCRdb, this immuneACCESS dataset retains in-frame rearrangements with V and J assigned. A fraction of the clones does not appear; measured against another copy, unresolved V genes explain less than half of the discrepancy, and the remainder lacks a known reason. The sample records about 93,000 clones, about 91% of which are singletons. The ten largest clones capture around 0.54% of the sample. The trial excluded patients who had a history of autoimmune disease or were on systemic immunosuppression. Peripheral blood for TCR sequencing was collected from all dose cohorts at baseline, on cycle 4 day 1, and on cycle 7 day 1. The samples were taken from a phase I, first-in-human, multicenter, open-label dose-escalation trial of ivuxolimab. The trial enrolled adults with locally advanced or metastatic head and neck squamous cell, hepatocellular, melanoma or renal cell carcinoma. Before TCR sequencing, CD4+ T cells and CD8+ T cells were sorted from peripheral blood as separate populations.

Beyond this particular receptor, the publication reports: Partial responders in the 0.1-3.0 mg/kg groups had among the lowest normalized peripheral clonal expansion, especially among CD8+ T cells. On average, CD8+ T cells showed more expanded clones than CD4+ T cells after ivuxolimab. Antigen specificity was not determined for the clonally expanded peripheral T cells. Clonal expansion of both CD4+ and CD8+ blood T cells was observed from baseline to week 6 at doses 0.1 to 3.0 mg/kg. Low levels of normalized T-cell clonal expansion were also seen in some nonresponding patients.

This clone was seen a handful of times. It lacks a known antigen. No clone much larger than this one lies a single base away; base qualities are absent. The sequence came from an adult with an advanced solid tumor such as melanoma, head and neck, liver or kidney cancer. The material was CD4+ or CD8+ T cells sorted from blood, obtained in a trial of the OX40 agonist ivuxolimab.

The CDR3 region: CASSPGAVQETQYF. Read as DNA, the sequence is TGTGCCAGCTCACCTGGGGCAGTCCAAGAGACCCAGTACTTC. The chain is assembled from TRBV18 and TRBJ2-5; TRBD1 might be the D gene, on 5 matching bases. The germline V gene gives CDR1 as KGHSH and CDR2 as LQKENI. The CDR3 runs 14 residues from the cysteine to the phenylalanine. The CDR3 DNA has 42 bases and is translated from base 1. Relative to germline, V is 3 bases shorter and J is 1 base shorter, with 9 bases between their ends.